Each of the 14 T cell receptor beta chains below was sequenced from the same sample in a study of PD-L1 blockade in urothelial cancer. Measured with immunoSEQ multiplex PCR; TCRdb has only the in-frame clones, and not every one. Of more than 90,000 clones in the sample, around 87% were seen once. As to time point: pretreatment peripheral blood. The sample in question was PBMCs, obtained around atezolizumab (anti-PD-L1) treatment. The receptor set was obtained from a man aged 60 to 75 with urothelial cancer.

Only a few counts were recorded for this clone. The J gene is TRBJ2-7, the V gene TRBV5-1; 7 nucleotides line up with TRBD1. With V trimmed by 4 bases and J by 6 bases, 13 bases remained unmatched. The CDR3 has 15 residues. Germline V gene data show CDR1 as SGHRS and CDR2 as YFSETQ. The CDR3 is CASSVDSTGSREQYF. DNA for the CDR3: TGCGCCAGCAGCGTTGATTCGACAGGGAGTCGCGAGCAGTACTTC.

This chain links TRBV5-1 with TRBJ1-1; 10 nucleotides match TRBD1. V trimming: 6 bases; J trimming: 1 base; junction bases outside the gene matches: 3. Germline V gene sequence: CDR1 SGHRS, CDR2 YFSETQ. There are 14 residues in the CDR3. CDR3 nucleotide sequence: TGCGCCAGCACCAGGGACAGGGGGAACACTGAAGCTTTCTTT. Translated: CASTRDRGNTEAFF.

V is TRBV19 and J is TRBJ1-1; 10 bases match TRBD1. Germline V gene data show CDR1 as LNHDA and CDR2 as SQIVND (reference sequence). The CDR3 runs to 18 residues. The trim removed 5 bases at V and 1 base at J, leaving 13 bases unmatched. The CDR3 bases are TGTGCCAGTAGTTTTCCCCGGGACAGGGGTGAATGGAACACTGAAGCTTTCTTT. Its translation is CASSFPRDRGEWNTEAFF.

This chain joins TRBV4-1 and TRBJ1-3, with 7 bases identical to TRBD1. Germline CDR1 is MGHRA and CDR2 is YSYEKL. V lost 0 bases, J lost 4 bases, and 9 bases stayed unmatched. The CDR3 covers 17 residues. In DNA, the CDR3 is TGCGCCAGCAGCCAAGACGCAAACAGGGGAAGGGGAAACACCATATATTTT. Protein product: CASSQDANRGRGNTIYF.

The V call is TRBV2, the J call TRBJ2-6, with D possibly being TRBD1 (6 bases). V lost 11 bases, J lost 0 bases, and 14 bases lay in between. This CDR3 is built from 15 residues. CDR1 is SNHLY and CDR2 is FYNNEI in the germline V gene. CDR3 residues: CASQGHFSGANVLTF. CDR3 sequence (DNA): TGTGCCTCACAGGGTCACTTCTCTGGGGCCAACGTCCTGACTTTC.

This rearrangement joins TRBV5-1 to TRBJ2-7; 12 positions agree with TRBD1. The trim removed 2 bases at V and 0 bases at J, leaving 6 bases unmatched. The CDR3 is 17 amino acids. Germline CDR1 SGHRS, CDR2 YFSETQ. In nucleotides, the CDR3 is TGCGCCAGCAGCTTTGGGACAGGGGGCCGAAGCTCCTACGAGCAGTACTTC. Translating it yields CASSFGTGGRSSYEQYF.

The chain employs TRBV9 and TRBJ2-1, with 7 bases that match TRBD1. The CDR3 runs to 15 residues. Germline values: CDR1 SGDLS, CDR2 YYNGEE. V was pared by 3 bases and J by 6 bases, with 9 bases of the junction left unmatched. The CDR3 is CASSAGHRGSNEQFF. For the CDR3, the DNA is TGTGCCAGCAGCGCGGGACACAGGGGTAGCAATGAGCAGTTCTTC.

J is TRBJ2-7 and V is TRBV7-9; D is ambiguous. The ends were cut back, 4 bases at V and 0 bases at J, with 7 bases in the middle. Germline V gives CDR1 SEHNR, CDR2 FQNEAQ (reference sequence). The CDR3 has 13 amino acids. CDR3 region: CASSSRVSYEQYF. The CDR3 DNA reads TGTGCCAGCAGCTCACGGGTCTCCTACGAGCAGTACTTC.

The genes are TRBV6-6 and TRBJ1-2; maybe TRBD1 (6 bases). The CDR3 length is 13 residues. Between the trimmed V and J ends, which lost 6 bases and 7 bases, there was a span of 15 bases. From germline, CDR1 is MNHNY and CDR2 SVGAGI (reference sequence). CDR3 sequence reads: CASSLQGPSGYTF. DNA for the CDR3: TGTGCCAGCAGCTTACAGGGTCCTAGTGGCTACACCTTC.

The chain links TRBV6-1 to TRBJ2-7; TRBD2 matches 11 bases. This CDR3 comprises 15 residues. Germline V gene data show CDR1 as MNHNS and CDR2 as SASEGT. The junction had 4 bases not matched to a gene; V was cut back by 0 bases and J by 6 bases. The CDR3 coding sequence is TGTGCCAGCAGTGAAGCCGGACTAGCGGGCGGCGAGCAGTACTTC. Protein: CASSEAGLAGGEQYF.

V and J are TRBV7-2 and TRBJ2-7; 9 positions agree with TRBD2. Germline CDR1 is SGHTA and CDR2 is FQGNSA. This CDR3 has 16 residues. V dropped 3 bases and J dropped 2; count of bases not matched to a gene: 8. DNA for the CDR3: TGTGCCAGCAGCTTTGGGGCGGGGGGGGCTACCTACGAGCAGTACTTC. It encodes CASSFGAGGATYEQYF.

The rearrangement uses TRBV5-1 and TRBJ2-5, with 9 bases identical to TRBD2. The CDR3 totals 15 residues. From germline, CDR1 is SGHRS and CDR2 YFSETQ. Trimming removed 0 bases from V and 2 bases from J; junction bases left unmatched: 2. In nucleotides, the CDR3 is TGCGCCAGCAGCTTGGCTAGCGGGGAGCAAGAGACCCAGTACTTC. Translation gives CASSLASGEQETQYF. Complete variable domain (other parts from reference TRBV5-1 and TRBJ2-5): KAGVTQTPRYLIKTRGQQVTLSCSPISGHRSVSWYQQTPGQGLQFLFEYFSETQRNKGNFPGRFSGRQFSNSRSEMNVSTLELGDSALYLCASSLASGEQETQYFGPGTRLLVL.

The chain has TRBV29-1 and TRBJ2-3, with 8 positions matching TRBD2. CDR1 is SQVTM and CDR2 is ANQGSEA in the germline V gene. The CDR3 is 14 amino acids. The junction had 8 bases not matched to a gene; V was cut back by 3 bases and J by 6 bases. The CDR3 bases are TGCAGCGTTGAGGCTAGCGGGCCGGGGGATACGCAGTATTTT. Translation: CSVEASGPGDTQYF.

This clone was counted between two and nine times. V gene TRBV7-9 combines with J gene TRBJ2-7; 7 bases are a match to TRBD1. The CDR3 loop spans 13 amino acids. The trim removed 5 bases at V and 2 bases at J, leaving 3 bases unmatched. Looked up from germline, CDR1 is SEHNR and CDR2 is FQNEAQ (reference sequence). The CDR3, as DNA: TGTGCCAGCAGCCCGGGACAGCCCTACGAGCAGTACTTC. It specifies CASSPGQPYEQYF.